Listed below are T cell receptor beta chains from one sample, sequenced in a study of T cell responses to AZD1222 COVID-19 vaccine. The protocol was immunoSEQ multiplex PCR, while the TCRdb copy is restricted to in-frame clones and leaves out a portion. The table lists tens of thousands of clones, approximately 90% of them singletons. Sequences were derived from peripheral blood, sampled 28 days after the second AZD1222 dose. The receptors stem from an adult who received the AZD1222 COVID-19 vaccine. Each CDR3 is given without its conserved first and last residue. Expanded clones get a size class; other rows say once, few or many, or leave the size out.

clone_size v_call cdr3_aa
. TRBV9 ASSVGGSGDEQY
. TRBV5-1 ASSLAVLETQY
. TRBV4-3 ASSQGVAGWGGAF
. TRBV19 ASSSSFQGGGYGYT
few TRBV30 AWTPGTQLRNTIY
. TRBV11-2 ASSFTLGTEQF
. TRBV4-3 ASSQDVGGVPFYGYT
. TRBV5-1 ASSFGGGFNEQF
. TRBV5-4 ASSLPRPRGVDTQY
. TRBV6-2/TRBV6-3 ASSWSPDGGQPQH
. TRBV5-8 ASSPASGQGVNTQY
. TRBV19 ASSRSSKDQPQH
. TRBV7-2 ASSSLAGSYNEQF
. TRBV5-6 ASSSGQGKRGYT
. TRBV6-1 ASSGDRGSGTGELF
. TRBV9 ASSVDSTYGYT
. TRBV2 ASSSGGGGEKLF
many TRBV28 ASSTPEGVNEKLF
. TRBV7-2 ASSWGTGSEAF
. TRBV9 ASSAAGTGGTEAF
. TRBV5-1 ASSSRTQGANSPLH
. TRBV4-2 ASSQNTGELF
. TRBV7-8 ASSLAESTDTQY
. TRBV6-4 ASSATGGDTEAF
few TRBV4-1 ASSQEFQPNQPQH
once TRBV7-9 ASSLVGTTNEKLF
. TRBV9 ASSVVPTDSPLH
. TRBV7-9 ASTLQGSGANVLT
. TRBV28 ASRYGPGLRTGELF
few TRBV10-3 AISESGQNNQPQH
once TRBV7-2 ASSFRPPRATNEKLF
. TRBV19 AIDRGPRGLAGGANTGELF
. TRBV5-1 ASSLVAGTGSYEQY
. TRBV4-1 ASSLAGGIQETQY
. TRBV7-9 ASSPGGTGRVSTEAF
. TRBV2 ASYGLESSYNEQF
. TRBV19 ASSIEGGIGNQPQH
. TRBV19 ASTYQGTRIF
. TRBV6-5 ASSKRGETQY
. TRBV6-5 ASSYIQGGRQPQH
. TRBV6-6 ASSLLGTSGGAAGELF
. TRBV7-2 ASSLAGTGGTEAF
. TRBV5-1 ASSLRDRDPNGYT
. TRBV28 ASSLPGQGASNEKLF
. TRBV5-1 ASSPGQSSGNTIY
. TRBV6-1 ASSAQSGTGHYEQY
. TRBV9 ASSGGLVAQY
. TRBV9 ASSVGSWDRGGGYT
few TRBV10-1 ASSRTGPNYGYT
once TRBV7-2 ASSRLEFRTESGPKAF
. TRBV15 ATSRDRIATVGREDGYT
. TRBV27 ASSLSTGGSYEQY
. TRBV20-1 SASEEGLGTGSDTQY
. TRBV6-2/TRBV6-3 ASSYSGQPYGYT
. TRBV6-2/TRBV6-3 ASSYSTGNTIY